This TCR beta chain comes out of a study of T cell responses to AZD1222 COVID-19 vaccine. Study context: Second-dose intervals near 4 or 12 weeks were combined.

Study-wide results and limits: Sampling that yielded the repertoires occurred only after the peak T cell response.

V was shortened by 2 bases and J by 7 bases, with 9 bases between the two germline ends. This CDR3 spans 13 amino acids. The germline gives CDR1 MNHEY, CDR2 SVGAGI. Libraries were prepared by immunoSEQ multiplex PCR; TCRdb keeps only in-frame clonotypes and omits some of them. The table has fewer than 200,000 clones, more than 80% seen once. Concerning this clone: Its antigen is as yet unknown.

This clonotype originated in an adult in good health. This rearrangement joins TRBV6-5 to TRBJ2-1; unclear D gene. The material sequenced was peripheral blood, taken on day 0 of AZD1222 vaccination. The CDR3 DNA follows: TGTGCCAGCAGTTACAATGAGCCGAATGAGCAGTTCTTC. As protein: CASSYNEPNEQFF.